The text below deals with one T cell receptor (beta chain). Its antigen is unknown. This sample was included in a study of graft-versus-host responses after intestinal transplantation. The overall study: Transplants were multivisceral, liver-intestinal, or isolated intestinal. Tacrolimus and steroids were given for two to three years to all recipients after anti-thymocyte globulin induction.

Method: immunoSEQ multiplex PCR; TCRdb's copy keeps in-frame clones and lacks some. The sample lists 25,000 to 35,000 clones, around 94% occurring once. General study findings and limits: Among recipient marrow samples, GvH clones were found; some appeared first in ileum or blood.

The sample consisted of PBMCs, taken about 65 days after intestinal transplant. This receptor was taken from a human patient who received an intestinal transplant, so some T cells may come from the graft donor.

The CDR3 coding sequence is TGTGCCAGCAGCCCAGGACTAGCAGGGTCCTACGAGCAGTACTTC. It yields the protein CASSPGLAGSYEQYF. V usage is TRBV7-2 and J usage is TRBJ2-7; 8 positions agree with TRBD2. The germline CDR1 and CDR2 sequences are SGHTA and FQGNSA. Trimming removed 5 bases from V and 1 base from J; junction bases left unmatched: 7. The CDR3 contains 15 residues.